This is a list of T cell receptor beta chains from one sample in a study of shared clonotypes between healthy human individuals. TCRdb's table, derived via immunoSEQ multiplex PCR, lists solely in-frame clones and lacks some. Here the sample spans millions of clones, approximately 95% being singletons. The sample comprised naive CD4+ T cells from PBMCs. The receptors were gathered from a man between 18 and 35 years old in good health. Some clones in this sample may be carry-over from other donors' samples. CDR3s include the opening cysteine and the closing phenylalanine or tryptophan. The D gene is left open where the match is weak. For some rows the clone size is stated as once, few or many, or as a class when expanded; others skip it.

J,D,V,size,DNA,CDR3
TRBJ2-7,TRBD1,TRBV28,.,TGTGCCAGCAGTGGGGGACAGGGGGTTTCCTACGAGCAGTACTTC,CASSGGQGVSYEQYF
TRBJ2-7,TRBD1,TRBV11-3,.,TGTGCCAGCAGCTCTCCGGACAGGGGGTCCGACGAGCAGTACTTC,CASSSPDRGSDEQYF
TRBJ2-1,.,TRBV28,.,TGTGCCAGCCGGTCAGCCTCGGGATGGGACTACAATGAGCAGTTCTTC,CASRSASGWDYNEQFF
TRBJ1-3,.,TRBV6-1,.,TGTGCCAGCAGTGAAACAGCTGGAAACACCATATATTTT,CASSETAGNTIYF
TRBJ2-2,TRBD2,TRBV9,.,TGTGCCAGCAGCCCTCGGGCTAGCGGGAGATTCGGGGAGCTGTTTTTT,CASSPRASGRFGELFF
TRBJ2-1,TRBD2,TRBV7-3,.,TGTGCCAGCAGCAGGAGACTAGCGGGGTACAATGAGCAGTTCTTC,CASSRRLAGYNEQFF
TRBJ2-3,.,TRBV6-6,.,TGTGCCAGCAGTTATCCAGGACCCACAGATACGCAGTATTTT,CASSYPGPTDTQYF
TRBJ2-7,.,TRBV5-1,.,TGCGCCAGCAGCCTGGAAGACGAGCAGTACTTC,CASSLEDEQYF
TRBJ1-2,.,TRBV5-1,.,TGCGCCAGCAGCTTGGGTCCTAACTATGGCTACACCTTC,CASSLGPNYGYTF
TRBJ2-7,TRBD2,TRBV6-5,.,TGTGCCAGCAGTCGGAGCGGGAGGCCTGGCTACGAGCAGTACTTC,CASSRSGRPGYEQYF
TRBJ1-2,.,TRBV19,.,TGTGCCAGTAGTGACCCCTCCGGGGCCTACTATGGCTACACCTTC,CASSDPSGAYYGYTF
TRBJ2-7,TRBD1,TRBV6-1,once,TGTGCCAGCAGAGGGACAGGAACCTCCTACGAGCAGTACTTC,CASRGTGTSYEQYF
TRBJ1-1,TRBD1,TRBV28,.,TGTGCCAGCACCACTGTCCCGGGACAGTTTGAAGCTTTCTTT,CASTTVPGQFEAFF